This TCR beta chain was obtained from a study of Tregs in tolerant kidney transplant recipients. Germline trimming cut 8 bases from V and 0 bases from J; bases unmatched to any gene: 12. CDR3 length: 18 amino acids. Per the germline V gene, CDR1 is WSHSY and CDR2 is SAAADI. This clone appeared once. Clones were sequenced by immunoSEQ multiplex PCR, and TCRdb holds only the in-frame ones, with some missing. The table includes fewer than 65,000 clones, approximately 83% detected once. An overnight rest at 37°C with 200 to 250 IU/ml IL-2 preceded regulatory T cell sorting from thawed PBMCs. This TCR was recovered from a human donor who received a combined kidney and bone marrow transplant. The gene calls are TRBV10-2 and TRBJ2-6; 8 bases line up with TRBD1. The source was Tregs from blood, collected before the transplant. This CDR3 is CASEDKDRALSGANVLTF. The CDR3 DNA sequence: TGCGCCAGCGAGGATAAGGACAGGGCTCTCTCTGGGGCCAACGTCCTGACTTTC.